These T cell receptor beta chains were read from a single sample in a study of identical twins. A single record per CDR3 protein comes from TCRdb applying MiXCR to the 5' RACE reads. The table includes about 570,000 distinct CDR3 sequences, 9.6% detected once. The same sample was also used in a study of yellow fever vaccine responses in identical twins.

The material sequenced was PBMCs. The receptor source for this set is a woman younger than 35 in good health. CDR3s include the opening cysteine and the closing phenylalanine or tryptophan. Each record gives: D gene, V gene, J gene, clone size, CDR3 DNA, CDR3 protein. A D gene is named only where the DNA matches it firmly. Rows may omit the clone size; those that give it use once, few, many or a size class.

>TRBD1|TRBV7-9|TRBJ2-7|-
TGTGCCAGCAGCAATAGGGGACAGGGGACACACGAGCAGTACTTC
CASSNRGQGTHEQYF
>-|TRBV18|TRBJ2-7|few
TGTGCCAGCTCACCACCGTCCGGGTATTTAGGCGAGCAGTACTTC
CASSPPSGYLGEQYF
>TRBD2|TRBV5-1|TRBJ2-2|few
TGCGCCAGCAGCTTGGTTCGGGGAGGGGACACCGGGGAGCTGTTTTTT
CASSLVRGGDTGELFF
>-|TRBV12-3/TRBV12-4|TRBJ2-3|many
TGTGCCAGCAGTTTCCCCACTTCCGGGATTCCAGATACGCAGTATTTT
CASSFPTSGIPDTQYF
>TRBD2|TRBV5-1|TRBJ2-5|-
TGCGCCAGCAGCTTGGCACTTAAGGGACTAGCGGGGGGGCGTCTCCCCGGAGAGACCCAGTACTTC
CASSLALKGLAGGRLPGETQYF
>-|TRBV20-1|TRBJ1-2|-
TGCAGTGCTAGTCCTATCCAGGCGGGTTCTGGCTATGGCTACACCTTC
CSASPIQAGSGYGYTF
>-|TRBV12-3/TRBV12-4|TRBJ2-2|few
TGTGCCAGCAGTATCAGCGAAATCTTGATAACCGGGGAGCTGTTTTTT
CASSISEILITGELFF
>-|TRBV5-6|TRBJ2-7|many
TGTGCCAGCAGCTTGGACCAGGGTTACGAGCAGTACTTC
CASSLDQGYEQYF
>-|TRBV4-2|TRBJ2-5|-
TGTGCCAGCAGCCCAGTCGGGGCGGTTCAAGAGACCCAGTACTTC
CASSPVGAVQETQYF
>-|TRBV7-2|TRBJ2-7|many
TGTGCCAGCAGCCCCCGACAGCCCTCCTACGAGCAGTACTTC
CASSPRQPSYEQYF
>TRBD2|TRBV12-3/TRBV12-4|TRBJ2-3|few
TGTGCCAGCAGTACCGGGGGGGGCTTCGCAGATACGCAGTATTTT
CASSTGGGFADTQYF
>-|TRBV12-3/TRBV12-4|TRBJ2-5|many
TGTGCCAGCAGCGACAGGGGAGGGGAGACCCAGTACTTC
CASSDRGGETQYF
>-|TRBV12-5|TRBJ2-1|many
TGTGCTAGTGGTCAGTGGGCCCAAGAGCAGTTCTTC
CASGQWAQEQFF
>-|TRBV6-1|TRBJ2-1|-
TGTGCCAGCAGTCTCAGACTAGTGCCATCCTACAATGAGCAGTTCTTC
CASSLRLVPSYNEQFF
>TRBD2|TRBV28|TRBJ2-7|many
TGTGCCAGCAGTTTCTTCGGGGGGGCCTACGAGCAGTACTTC
CASSFFGGAYEQYF
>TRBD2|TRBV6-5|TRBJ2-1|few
TGTGCCAGCAGTCACCGGACTAGCGGCGATCTAGATGAGCAGTTCTTC
CASSHRTSGDLDEQFF
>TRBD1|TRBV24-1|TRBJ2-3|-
TGTGCCACCAGTGAGGTGACAGGGGCGGGAGATACGCAGTATTTT
CATSEVTGAGDTQYF
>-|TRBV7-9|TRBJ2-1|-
TGTGCCAGCAGCTTATCCGGGAGCAATGAGCAGTTCTTC
CASSLSGSNEQFF
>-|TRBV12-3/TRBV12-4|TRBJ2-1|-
TGTGCCAGCAGTTTGATGGCAGGGGGGGAGTTGGGTGAGCAGTTCTTC
CASSLMAGGELGEQFF
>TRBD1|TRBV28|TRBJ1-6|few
TGTGCCAGCAGGGAAATGACAGGGGGAAGCCCCCTCCACTTT
CASREMTGGSPLHF
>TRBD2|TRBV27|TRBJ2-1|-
TGTGCCAGCGGGACTAGCGGGGACCGAACCTACAATGAGCAGTTCTTC
CASGTSGDRTYNEQFF
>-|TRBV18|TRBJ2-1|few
TGTGCCAGCTCACCGGATAGCGATGAGCAGTTCTTC
CASSPDSDEQFF
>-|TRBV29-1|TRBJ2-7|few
TGCAGCGCCCTCGGAGGGGTTCGGGGGGCCGGCTCCTACGAGCAGTACTTC
CSALGGVRGAGSYEQYF
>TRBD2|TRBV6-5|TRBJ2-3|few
TGTGCCAGCAGTTCTCGGGGGGGCGGGGATACGCAGTATTTT
CASSSRGGGDTQYF
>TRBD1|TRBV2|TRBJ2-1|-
TGTGCCAGCAGCGGGGGACAGGGGGATCGGCAGTTCTTC
CASSGGQGDRQFF
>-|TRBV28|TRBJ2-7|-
TGTGCCAGCAGTTTATTGACCCCCCACGAGCAGTACTTC
CASSLLTPHEQYF
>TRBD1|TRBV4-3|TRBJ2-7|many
TGCGCCAGCAGCCAAGCCGGGACAGGGTACGACGAGCAGTACTTC
CASSQAGTGYDEQYF
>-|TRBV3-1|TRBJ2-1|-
TGTGCCAGCAGCCCCCGACGGGTACCTAACAATGAGCAGTTCTTC
CASSPRRVPNNEQFF
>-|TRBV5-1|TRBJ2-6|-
TGCGCCAGCAGCTTGGTCCTGAGCACAACGGCCAACGTCCTGACTTTC
CASSLVLSTTANVLTF
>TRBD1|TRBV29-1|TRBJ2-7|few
TGCAGCGTTGTCGGAAGCGGGGACAGGGGGTACCACGAGCAGTACTTC
CSVVGSGDRGYHEQYF
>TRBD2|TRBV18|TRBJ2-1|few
TGTGCCAGCTCACCCCCTAGCGGGGGGAACTACAATGAGCAGTTCTTC
CASSPPSGGNYNEQFF
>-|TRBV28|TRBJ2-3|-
TGTGCCAGCAAGCCGTCGAGGGAGCCGGATACGCAGTATTTT
CASKPSREPDTQYF
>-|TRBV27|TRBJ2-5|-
TGTGCCAGCAGCCCCCTTGGCGGAGTTCAAGAGACCCAGTACTTC
CASSPLGGVQETQYF
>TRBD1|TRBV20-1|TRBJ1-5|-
TGCAGTGCTAGAGGCCGGAACAGGGGCCAAGATCAGCCCCAGCATTTT
CSARGRNRGQDQPQHF
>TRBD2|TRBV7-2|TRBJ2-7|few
TGTGCCAGCAGCCCCCGGACTAGCGGGAGGAAGGAGCAGTACTTC
CASSPRTSGRKEQYF
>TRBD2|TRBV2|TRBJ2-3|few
TGTGCCAGCAGTGAAATAGTAGCGGGGAAGACAGATACGCAGTATTTT
CASSEIVAGKTDTQYF
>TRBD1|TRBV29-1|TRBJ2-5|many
TGCAGCGTTGAAGATCCGCAGGGGGTGTACTTC
CSVEDPQGVYF
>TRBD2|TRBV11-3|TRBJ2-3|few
TGTGCCAGCAGCTTAGCTAGCGGGAGGTATACGCAGTATTTT
CASSLASGRYTQYF
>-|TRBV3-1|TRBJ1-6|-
TGTGCCAGCAGCCAAGTGGGGACGCCTTTGGGGAATTCACCCCTCCACTTT
CASSQVGTPLGNSPLHF
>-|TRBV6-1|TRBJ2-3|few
TGTGCCAGCTCAGAGGGGGGGACCCGGGCGGATACGCAGTATTTT
CASSEGGTRADTQYF
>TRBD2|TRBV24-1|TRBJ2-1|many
TGTGCCACCAGTGCGGTGACTAGCGCACCACTCAATGAGCAGTTCTTC
CATSAVTSAPLNEQFF
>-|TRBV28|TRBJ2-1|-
TGTGCCAGCAGCCTCCGGGACTCACAGTTCTTC
CASSLRDSQFF
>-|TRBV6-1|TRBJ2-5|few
TGTGCCAGCAGTGAAGCAAGAGGGGTCCAAGAGACCCAGTACTTC
CASSEARGVQETQYF
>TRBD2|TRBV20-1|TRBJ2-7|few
TGCAGTGCTGGACCACTAGCGGGAGGTTACGAGCAGTACTTC
CSAGPLAGGYEQYF
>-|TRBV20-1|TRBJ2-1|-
TGCAGTGCTAGAGATGAAGGAGTGGCAGGGGGGAAGTTCTTC
CSARDEGVAGGKFF
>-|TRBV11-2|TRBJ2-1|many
TGTGCCAGCAGCTTAGATCGGTTAGCCTTGTACAATGAGCAGTTCTTC
CASSLDRLALYNEQFF
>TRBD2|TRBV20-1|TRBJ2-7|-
TGCAGTGCTAGAGAGGGACTAGCGGGGGAGCAGTACTTC
CSAREGLAGEQYF
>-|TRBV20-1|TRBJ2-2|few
TGCAGTGCTAGAGTGGACCTAAACACCGGGGAGCTGTTTTTT
CSARVDLNTGELFF
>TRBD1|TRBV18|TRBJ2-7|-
TGTGCCAGCTCACCTCCACAGGGGATCGAGCAGTACTTC
CASSPPQGIEQYF
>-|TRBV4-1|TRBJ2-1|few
TGCGCCAGCAGCCAAGATCTCCCAGCCTACAATGAGCAGTTCTTC
CASSQDLPAYNEQFF
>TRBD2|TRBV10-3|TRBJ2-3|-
TGTGCCATCAGTGAGCGCCCACTAGCGGGGGGAGTTGCGAGCACAGATACGCAGTATTTT
CAISERPLAGGVASTDTQYF
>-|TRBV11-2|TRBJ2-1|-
TGTGCCAGCAGTTACCGGGACTTCGGCAATAGAGAGCAGTTCTTC
CASSYRDFGNREQFF
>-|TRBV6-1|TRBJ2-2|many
TGTGCCAGCAGTGGCGGGACAGACACCGGGGAGCTGTTTTTT
CASSGGTDTGELFF
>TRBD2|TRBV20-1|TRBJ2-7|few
TGCAGTGCTAGTTGGGCTAGCGGGGTTTACGAGCAGTACTTC
CSASWASGVYEQYF
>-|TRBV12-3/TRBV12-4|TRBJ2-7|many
TGTGCCAGCAGAAAAGGACGGACGAATAACTACGAGCAGTACTTC
CASRKGRTNNYEQYF
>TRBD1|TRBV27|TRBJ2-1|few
TGTGCCAGCAGTTCACCGGGACAGGGGATCCATGAGCAGTTCTTC
CASSSPGQGIHEQFF
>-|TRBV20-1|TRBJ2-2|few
TGCAGTGCTCCCCGCTCAGGGACCGGGGAGCTGTTTTTT
CSAPRSGTGELFF
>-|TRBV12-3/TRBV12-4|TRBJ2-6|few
TGTGCCAGCAGTTTCGGGGGGCTCAGCTCTGGGGCCAACGTCCTGACTTTC
CASSFGGLSSGANVLTF
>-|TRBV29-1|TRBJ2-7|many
TGCAGCGTTTGGGGGGCTCCAGGGGACCTTACGGGCGAGCAGTACTTC
CSVWGAPGDLTGEQYF
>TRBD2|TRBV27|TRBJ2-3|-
TGTGCCAGCAGTTTCCTAGCGGGAGGGGCGGAAGATACGCAGTATTTT
CASSFLAGGAEDTQYF